This is a list of T cell receptor beta chains from one sample in a study of cytomegalovirus exposure and HLA in healthy donors. Clones were read by immunoSEQ multiplex PCR, and TCRdb kept only the in-frame ones, dropping some. The table lists 240,000 or so clones, around 76% of them singletons. The sample taken for sequencing was PBMCs. These receptors all come from a woman in her forties in good health and CMV-seropositive. The CDR3 runs from the conserved cysteine through the conserved F or W. The order of the fields is V gene, D gene, J gene, clone size, CDR3 DNA, CDR3 protein. A D gene is named only where the DNA matches it firmly. Size is omitted from some rows. Given values are once, few, many or a class for expanded clones.

V gene: TRBV5-1
D gene: NA
J gene: TRBJ2-3
clone size: NA
CDR3 DNA: TGCGCCAGCAGCTTGGGGGGAAACAGGGCAGATACGCAGTATTTT
CDR3 protein: CASSLGGNRADTQYF

V gene: TRBV18
D gene: TRBD2
J gene: TRBJ2-1
clone size: NA
CDR3 DNA: TGTGCCAGCCGAACTAGCGGGAGGGCCGGCGATGAGCAGTTCTTC
CDR3 protein: CASRTSGRAGDEQFF

V gene: TRBV2
D gene: NA
J gene: TRBJ1-5
clone size: few
CDR3 DNA: TGTGCCAGCAGTGAATTTCAGGGTAATCAGCCCCAGCATTTT
CDR3 protein: CASSEFQGNQPQHF

V gene: TRBV30
D gene: NA
J gene: TRBJ2-1
clone size: NA
CDR3 DNA: TGTGCCTTGAAGGGAGGCCGCGACAATGAGCAGTTCTTC
CDR3 protein: CALKGGRDNEQFF

V gene: TRBV11-2
D gene: TRBD2
J gene: TRBJ2-1
clone size: NA
CDR3 DNA: TGTGCCAGCAGGGGACTAGCGGGTGGGGGCTCCTACAATGAGCAGTTCTTC
CDR3 protein: CASRGLAGGGSYNEQFF

V gene: TRBV19
D gene: NA
J gene: TRBJ1-5
clone size: NA
CDR3 DNA: TGTGCCAGTCGAACAGCAGGGGCCCAGCATTTT
CDR3 protein: CASRTAGAQHF

V gene: TRBV2
D gene: TRBD2
J gene: TRBJ2-7
clone size: NA
CDR3 DNA: TGTGCCAGTGGGACTAGCGGCTCCTACGAGCAGTACTTC
CDR3 protein: CASGTSGSYEQYF

V gene: TRBV5-4
D gene: NA
J gene: TRBJ1-1
clone size: NA
CDR3 DNA: TGTGCCAGCAGCTTGGCCTATAGGAACACTGAAGCTTTCTTT
CDR3 protein: CASSLAYRNTEAFF

V gene: TRBV11-2
D gene: TRBD1
J gene: TRBJ2-2
clone size: once
CDR3 DNA: TGTGCCAGCAGCCCAGGGGACAGGAGGAACACCGGGGAGCTGTTTTTT
CDR3 protein: CASSPGDRRNTGELFF

V gene: TRBV7-9
D gene: NA
J gene: TRBJ1-2
clone size: NA
CDR3 DNA: TGTTCCAGCAGCTCCCAGGAGGGACGGGGAAACTATGGCTACACCTTC
CDR3 protein: CSSSSQEGRGNYGYTF

V gene: TRBV4-1
D gene: NA
J gene: TRBJ1-2
clone size: NA
CDR3 DNA: TGCGCCAGCAGCCAATACTCGACAGGTGACTATGGCTACACCTTC
CDR3 protein: CASSQYSTGDYGYTF

V gene: TRBV10-3
D gene: NA
J gene: TRBJ1-5
clone size: NA
CDR3 DNA: TGTGCCATCAGTGACAGGGATAGCAATCAGCCCCAGCATTTT
CDR3 protein: CAISDRDSNQPQHF

V gene: TRBV5-1
D gene: NA
J gene: TRBJ1-4
clone size: once
CDR3 DNA: TGCGCCAGCAGCTTGGGAACAGAACGAAATGAAAAACTGTTTTTT
CDR3 protein: CASSLGTERNEKLFF

V gene: TRBV19
D gene: TRBD1
J gene: TRBJ2-7
clone size: NA
CDR3 DNA: TGTGCCAGTAGTCCCCGGACAGGGGGCAGCTACGAGCAGTACTTC
CDR3 protein: CASSPRTGGSYEQYF

V gene: TRBV6-1
D gene: NA
J gene: TRBJ2-7
clone size: few
CDR3 DNA: TGTGCCAGCAGTGAAGCACAAGCCTACGAGCAGTACTTC
CDR3 protein: CASSEAQAYEQYF

V gene: TRBV4-3
D gene: TRBD1
J gene: TRBJ1-4
clone size: few
CDR3 DNA: TGCGCCAGCAGCCAAGAGACAGGGATGGGTGAAAAACTGTTTTTT
CDR3 protein: CASSQETGMGEKLFF

V gene: TRBV7-2
D gene: NA
J gene: TRBJ2-2
clone size: NA
CDR3 DNA: TGTGCCAGCAGCTTGCAGAACACCGGGGAGCTGTCTTTT
CDR3 protein: CASSLQNTGELSF

V gene: TRBV4-2
D gene: NA
J gene: TRBJ2-3
clone size: NA
CDR3 DNA: TGTGCCAGCAGGGCCACAAACCCCACAGATACGCAGTATTTT
CDR3 protein: CASRATNPTDTQYF

V gene: TRBV29-1
D gene: NA
J gene: TRBJ2-7
clone size: NA
CDR3 DNA: TGCAGCGTTAGTGTAGCCGGGACCTACGAGCAGTACTTC
CDR3 protein: CSVSVAGTYEQYF

V gene: TRBV6-5
D gene: NA
J gene: TRBJ2-2
clone size: once
CDR3 DNA: TGTGCCAGCAGTTCGGGGAGAGCCACGAACACCGGGGAGCTGTTTTTT
CDR3 protein: CASSSGRATNTGELFF

V gene: TRBV2
D gene: NA
J gene: TRBJ2-5
clone size: NA
CDR3 DNA: TGTGCCAGCAGTGTCTCGGGGGTATGGGAGACCCAGTACTTC
CDR3 protein: CASSVSGVWETQYF

V gene: TRBV6-6
D gene: NA
J gene: TRBJ1-5
clone size: NA
CDR3 DNA: TGTGCCAGCAGTGACAGACAGATTAGCAATCAGCCCCAGCATTTT
CDR3 protein: CASSDRQISNQPQHF

V gene: TRBV10-2
D gene: NA
J gene: TRBJ1-2
clone size: NA
CDR3 DNA: TGCGCCAGCAGTTTCGGGGGGCGCAACTATGGCTACACCTTC
CDR3 protein: CASSFGGRNYGYTF

V gene: TRBV5-1
D gene: TRBD1
J gene: TRBJ1-2
clone size: NA
CDR3 DNA: TGCGCCAGCAGCCCGGTCCGGGCAGGGGGAGGCGGCTACACCTTC
CDR3 protein: CASSPVRAGGGGYTF

V gene: TRBV19
D gene: NA
J gene: TRBJ1-6
clone size: NA
CDR3 DNA: TGTGCCAGTAGTATTGCCCACTGGAGCTCCTATAATTCACCCCTCCACTTT
CDR3 protein: CASSIAHWSSYNSPLHF

V gene: TRBV10-3
D gene: TRBD2
J gene: TRBJ2-3
clone size: once
CDR3 DNA: TGTGCCATCAGCCGGCTAGCGGAGGCCACAGATACGCAGTATTTT
CDR3 protein: CAISRLAEATDTQYF

V gene: TRBV5-1
D gene: NA
J gene: TRBJ2-5
clone size: NA
CDR3 DNA: TGCGCCAGCAGCTTTCAGGAGACCCAGTACTTC
CDR3 protein: CASSFQETQYF

V gene: TRBV6-5
D gene: NA
J gene: TRBJ1-1
clone size: NA
CDR3 DNA: TGTGCCAGTAAAGGGGCTATGAACACTGAAGCTTTCTTT
CDR3 protein: CASKGAMNTEAFF

V gene: TRBV18
D gene: TRBD2
J gene: TRBJ2-1
clone size: NA
CDR3 DNA: TGTGCCAGCTCACCATTGGGTACTAGCGGGAACAATGAGCAGTTCTTC
CDR3 protein: CASSPLGTSGNNEQFF

V gene: TRBV27
D gene: TRBD1
J gene: TRBJ1-6
clone size: NA
CDR3 DNA: TGTGCCAGCAGTGCCAGGGGGTACGACTATAATTCACCCCTCCACTTT
CDR3 protein: CASSARGYDYNSPLHF

V gene: TRBV28
D gene: TRBD1
J gene: TRBJ1-2
clone size: NA
CDR3 DNA: TGTGCCAGCAGTCTGGGACAGAAATTCTATGGCTACACCTTC
CDR3 protein: CASSLGQKFYGYTF

V gene: TRBV5-1
D gene: TRBD1
J gene: TRBJ1-1
clone size: once
CDR3 DNA: TGCGCCAGCAGCCATGGGACAGGCGAAAACACTGAAGCTTTCTTT
CDR3 protein: CASSHGTGENTEAFF

V gene: TRBV7-6
D gene: NA
J gene: TRBJ2-7
clone size: NA
CDR3 DNA: TGTGCCAGCAGCGCCGGGGGGCTCTCCTACGAGCAGTACTTC
CDR3 protein: CASSAGGLSYEQYF

V gene: TRBV27
D gene: NA
J gene: TRBJ2-5
clone size: NA
CDR3 DNA: TGTGCCAGCAGTCCCCTGTCAGGAGGGTTAAAAGAGACCCAGTACTTC
CDR3 protein: CASSPLSGGLKETQYF

V gene: TRBV5-1
D gene: TRBD2
J gene: TRBJ2-5
clone size: NA
CDR3 DNA: TGCGCCAGCAGCCAAGGGACTAGCGGGGAGCAGTACTTC
CDR3 protein: CASSQGTSGEQYF

V gene: TRBV5-4
D gene: TRBD2
J gene: TRBJ2-3
clone size: NA
CDR3 DNA: TGTGCCAGCAGACTCGGGACTAGCGGGGGGAGCACAGATACGCAGTATTTT
CDR3 protein: CASRLGTSGGSTDTQYF

V gene: TRBV27
D gene: NA
J gene: TRBJ2-7
clone size: NA
CDR3 DNA: TGTGCCAGCAGACAGCCGGGACAAGCCTCCTACGAGCAGTACTTC
CDR3 protein: CASRQPGQASYEQYF

V gene: TRBV29-1
D gene: TRBD2
J gene: TRBJ2-1
clone size: NA
CDR3 DNA: TGCAGCGTTGAGTTGCCTAGCGGAGCTCAGTTCTTC
CDR3 protein: CSVELPSGAQFF

V gene: TRBV5-8
D gene: NA
J gene: TRBJ2-5
clone size: few
CDR3 DNA: TGTGCCAGCAGCTTGGAACAGAGAGAGACCCAGTACTTC
CDR3 protein: CASSLEQRETQYF

V gene: TRBV5-4
D gene: NA
J gene: TRBJ1-2
clone size: once
CDR3 DNA: TGTGCCAGCATCAAAAACCAGGGTACGGATGGCTACACCTTC
CDR3 protein: CASIKNQGTDGYTF

V gene: TRBV7-9
D gene: NA
J gene: TRBJ2-1
clone size: NA
CDR3 DNA: TGTTCCAGCAGCAATACCTACAATGAGCAGTTCTTC
CDR3 protein: CSSSNTYNEQFF

V gene: TRBV11-3
D gene: NA
J gene: TRBJ2-1
clone size: NA
CDR3 DNA: TGTGCCAGCAGCGCTCGGGGCAATGAGCAGTTCTTC
CDR3 protein: CASSARGNEQFF

V gene: TRBV7-6
D gene: TRBD1
J gene: TRBJ1-4
clone size: NA
CDR3 DNA: TGTGCCAGCAGCCCGGGACAGGAGGATGAAAAACTGTTTTTT
CDR3 protein: CASSPGQEDEKLFF

V gene: TRBV6-5
D gene: TRBD1
J gene: TRBJ1-2
clone size: NA
CDR3 DNA: TGTGCCAGCAGTTACTTTGGACAGGGGAACTATGGCTACACCTTC
CDR3 protein: CASSYFGQGNYGYTF

V gene: TRBV27
D gene: TRBD1
J gene: TRBJ1-1
clone size: NA
CDR3 DNA: TGTGCCAGCACATCAACAGGGGGTTGGGGGACTGAAGCTTTCTTT
CDR3 protein: CASTSTGGWGTEAFF

V gene: TRBV6-5
D gene: NA
J gene: TRBJ1-1
clone size: NA
CDR3 DNA: TGTGCCAGCAGTACATGGTCTGAAGCTTTCTTT
CDR3 protein: CASSTWSEAFF

V gene: TRBV19
D gene: NA
J gene: TRBJ2-7
clone size: NA
CDR3 DNA: TGTGCCAGTAGTATAGGCAGGGGAGACGAGCAGTACTTC
CDR3 protein: CASSIGRGDEQYF

V gene: TRBV5-6
D gene: TRBD1
J gene: TRBJ1-6
clone size: NA
CDR3 DNA: TGTGCCAGCAGTCGCAGGGGGACTTATAATTCCCCCCTCCACTTT
CDR3 protein: CASSRRGTYNSPLHF

V gene: TRBV29-1
D gene: NA
J gene: TRBJ1-1
clone size: NA
CDR3 DNA: TGCAGCGTTGAAATGGAGGCATTTGTGCGGCCTGAAGCTTTCTTT
CDR3 protein: CSVEMEAFVRPEAFF

V gene: TRBV9
D gene: TRBD2
J gene: TRBJ2-3
clone size: NA
CDR3 DNA: TGTGCCAGCAGCGCCACCCGGGGGGAACTTCCGAATACGCAGTATTTT
CDR3 protein: CASSATRGELPNTQYF

V gene: TRBV13
D gene: TRBD2
J gene: TRBJ2-2
clone size: NA
CDR3 DNA: TGTGCCAGCAGACCACTAGCGGGGCAGGAAACCGGGGAGCTGTTTTTT
CDR3 protein: CASRPLAGQETGELFF

V gene: TRBV5-1
D gene: NA
J gene: TRBJ1-4
clone size: NA
CDR3 DNA: TGCGCCAGCAGCTTGGAACAGCCTAATAATGAAAAACTGTTTTTT
CDR3 protein: CASSLEQPNNEKLFF

V gene: TRBV27
D gene: TRBD2
J gene: TRBJ2-5
clone size: NA
CDR3 DNA: TGTGCCAGCAGTCCTAGACTAGCGGGAGAGACCCAGTACTTC
CDR3 protein: CASSPRLAGETQYF

V gene: TRBV18
D gene: TRBD1
J gene: TRBJ1-1
clone size: NA
CDR3 DNA: TGTGCCAGCTCACCGTGGGAAGGGACAGGTTATAATTTTGAAGCTTTCTTT
CDR3 protein: CASSPWEGTGYNFEAFF

V gene: TRBV7-2
D gene: NA
J gene: TRBJ1-4
clone size: NA
CDR3 DNA: TGTGCCAGCAGCTGGGCCGGGCAGGGGGAAAAACTGTTTTTT
CDR3 protein: CASSWAGQGEKLFF